This T cell receptor (beta chain) comes out of a study of neoadjuvant anti-PD-1 for oral cavity cancer. This clone was recorded once. Patients were newly diagnosed with stage II-IVA oral cavity squamous cell carcinoma without prior systemic or radiation treatment. Germline-derived CDR1 and CDR2 are SGHNT and YYREEE (reference sequence). The CDR3 is made up of 16 amino acids. V lost 0 bases, J lost 0 bases, and 11 bases lay in between. Assay: immunoSEQ multiplex PCR; the TCRdb copy retains only in-frame clones and omits some. Of approximately 72,000 clones listed, around four fifths are singletons. Source: PBMCs, taken before nivolumab (anti-PD-1) treatment. The receptor comes from a person between 40 and 80 years old with oral cavity squamous cell carcinoma. This chain links TRBV5-4 with TRBJ2-3; the D is unclear. In nucleotides, the CDR3 is TGTGCCAGCAGCTTGGGGGCCCCCTCTAGCACAGATACGCAGTATTTT. Translating gives CASSLGAPSSTDTQYF.